The present entry profiles one TCR beta chain with its context. Its specificity is not known. The study ran its PCR with 60 Vbeta and 13 Jbeta primers. Repertoires were generated with immunoSEQ multiplex PCR, while TCRdb's copy carries only in-frame clones and drops some. The repertoire consists of 75,000 to 90,000 clones, with around 77% occurring once and the leading ten covering about 3.5%. V was trimmed by 2 bases and J by 5 bases, leaving 15 bases between them. Germline lookup yields CDR1 LGHNA and CDR2 YSLEER. The CDR3 contains 15 residues. The data belong to a study of cytomegalovirus exposure and HLA in healthy donors. Donors had nominal health at sampling but likely had unrecorded immune exposures. Findings and limits, study-wide: The study dropped some indistinguishable V segments, TRBV6-2 and TRBV6-3 among them. Productive rates of about 90% or about 30% were seen for most TCR beta V segments in an earlier analysis. In a later analysis, specific HLA alleles were associated with 15,000 to 20,000 TCR beta sequences at a 0.05 false discovery rate.

The chain carries TRBV4-3 and TRBJ1-2; D might be TRBD1 (5 bases). The sequence was obtained from a man aged 50 or older in good health and CMV-seronegative. The sequenced sample consisted of PBMCs. The CDR3, as DNA: TGCGCCAGCAGCCAACGGGGGGATGGGATTTATGGCTACACCTTC. This sequence encodes CASSQRGDGIYGYTF.